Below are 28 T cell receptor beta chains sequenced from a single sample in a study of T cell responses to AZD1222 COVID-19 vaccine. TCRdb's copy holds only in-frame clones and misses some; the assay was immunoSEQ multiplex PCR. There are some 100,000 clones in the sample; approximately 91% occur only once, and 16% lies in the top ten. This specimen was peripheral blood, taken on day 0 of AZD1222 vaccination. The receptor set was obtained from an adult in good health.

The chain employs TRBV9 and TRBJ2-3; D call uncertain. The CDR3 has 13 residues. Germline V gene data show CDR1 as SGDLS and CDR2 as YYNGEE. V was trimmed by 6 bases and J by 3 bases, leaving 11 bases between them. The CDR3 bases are TGTGCCAGCAAGACTCCCGGTACAGATACGCAGTATTTT. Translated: CASKTPGTDTQYF.

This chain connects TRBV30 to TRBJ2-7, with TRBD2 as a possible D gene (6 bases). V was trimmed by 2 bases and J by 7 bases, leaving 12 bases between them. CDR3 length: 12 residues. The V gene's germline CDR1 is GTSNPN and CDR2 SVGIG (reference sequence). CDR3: CAWSPTGGEQYF. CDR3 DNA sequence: TGTGCCTGGAGTCCTACTGGGGGGGAGCAGTACTTC.

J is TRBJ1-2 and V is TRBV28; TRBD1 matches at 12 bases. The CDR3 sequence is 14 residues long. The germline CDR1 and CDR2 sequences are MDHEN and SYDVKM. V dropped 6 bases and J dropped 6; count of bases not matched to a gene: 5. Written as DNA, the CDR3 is TGTGCCAGCAGCCTGGGACAGGGGGCTGATGGCTACACCTTC. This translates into CASSLGQGADGYTF.

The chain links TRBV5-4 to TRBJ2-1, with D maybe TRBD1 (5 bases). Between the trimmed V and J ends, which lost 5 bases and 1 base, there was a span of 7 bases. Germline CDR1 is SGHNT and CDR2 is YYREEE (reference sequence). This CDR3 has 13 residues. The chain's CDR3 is CASSSGSYNEQFF. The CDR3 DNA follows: TGTGCCAGCAGTTCAGGGTCCTACAATGAGCAGTTCTTC.

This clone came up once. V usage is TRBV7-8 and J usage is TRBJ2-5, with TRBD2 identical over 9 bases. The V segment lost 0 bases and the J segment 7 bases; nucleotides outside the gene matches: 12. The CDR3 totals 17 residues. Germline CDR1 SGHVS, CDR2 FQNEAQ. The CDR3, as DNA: TGTGCCAGCAGCTTAGCGGGAGGCGGGAGGGCCCGCGGGACCCAGTACTTC. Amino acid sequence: CASSLAGGGRARGTQYF.

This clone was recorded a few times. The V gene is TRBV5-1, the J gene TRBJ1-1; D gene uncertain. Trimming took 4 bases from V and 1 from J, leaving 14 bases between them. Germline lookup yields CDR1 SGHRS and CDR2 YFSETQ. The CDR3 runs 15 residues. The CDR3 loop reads CASSPPSGGNTEAFF. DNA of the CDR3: TGCGCCAGCAGCCCCCCGTCTGGCGGGAACACTGAAGCTTTCTTT.

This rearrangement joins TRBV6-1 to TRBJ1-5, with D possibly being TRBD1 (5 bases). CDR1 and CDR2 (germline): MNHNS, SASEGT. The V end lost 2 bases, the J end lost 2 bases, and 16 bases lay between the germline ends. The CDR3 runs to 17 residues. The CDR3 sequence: CASSELPRVIGNQPQHF. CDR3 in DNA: TGTGCCAGCAGTGAACTCCCCAGGGTGATCGGCAATCAGCCCCAGCATTTT.

In DNA, the CDR3 is TGCGCCAGCAGCCCACAGGGATATAATTCACCCCTCCACTTT. It is translated as CASSPQGYNSPLHF. The genes are TRBV5-1 and TRBJ1-6, with D possibly matching TRBD1 (6 bases). CDR3 length: 14 amino acids. Germline V gives CDR1 SGHRS, CDR2 YFSETQ. V lost 4 bases and J lost 4, with 9 bases in between.

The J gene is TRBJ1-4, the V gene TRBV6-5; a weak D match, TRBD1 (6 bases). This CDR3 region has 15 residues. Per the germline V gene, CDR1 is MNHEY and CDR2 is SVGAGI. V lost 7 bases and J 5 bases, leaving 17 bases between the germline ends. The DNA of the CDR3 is TGTGCCAGCACCAACGTAGGACAGACGAATGAAAAACTGTTTTTT. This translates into CASTNVGQTNEKLFF.

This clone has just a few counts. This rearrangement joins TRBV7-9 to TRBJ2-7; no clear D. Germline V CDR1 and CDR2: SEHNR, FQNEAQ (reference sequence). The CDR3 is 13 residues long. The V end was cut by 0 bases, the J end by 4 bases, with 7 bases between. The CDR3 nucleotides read TGTGCCAGCAGCTTAGCGGGAAAGTACGAGCAGTACTTC. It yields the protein CASSLAGKYEQYF.

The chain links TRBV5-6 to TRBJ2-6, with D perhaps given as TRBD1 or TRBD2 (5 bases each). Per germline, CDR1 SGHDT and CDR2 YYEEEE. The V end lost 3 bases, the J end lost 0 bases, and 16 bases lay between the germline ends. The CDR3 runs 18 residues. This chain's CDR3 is CASSYAPGLSSGANVLTF. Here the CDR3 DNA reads TGTGCCAGCAGCTACGCCCCGGGGCTGAGCTCTGGGGCCAACGTCCTGACTTTC.

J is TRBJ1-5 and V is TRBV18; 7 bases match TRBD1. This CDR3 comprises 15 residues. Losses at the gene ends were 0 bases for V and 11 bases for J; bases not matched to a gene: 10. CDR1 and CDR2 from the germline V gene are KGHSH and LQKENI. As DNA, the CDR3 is TGTGCCAGCTCACCACCGGGGACAGCTTTTCGTTCCCAGCATTTT. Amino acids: CASSPPGTAFRSQHF.

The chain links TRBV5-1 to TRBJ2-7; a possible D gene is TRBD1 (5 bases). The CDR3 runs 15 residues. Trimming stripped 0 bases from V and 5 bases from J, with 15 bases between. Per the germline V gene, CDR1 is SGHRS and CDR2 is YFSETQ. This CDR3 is CASSLGPPGKDEQYF. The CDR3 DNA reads TGCGCCAGCAGCTTGGGACCGCCAGGGAAGGACGAGCAGTACTTC. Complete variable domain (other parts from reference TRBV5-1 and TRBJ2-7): KAGVTQTPRYLIKTRGQQVTLSCSPISGHRSVSWYQQTPGQGLQFLFEYFSETQRNKGNFPGRFSGRQFSNSRSEMNVSTLELGDSALYLCASSLGPPGKDEQYFGPGTRLTVT.

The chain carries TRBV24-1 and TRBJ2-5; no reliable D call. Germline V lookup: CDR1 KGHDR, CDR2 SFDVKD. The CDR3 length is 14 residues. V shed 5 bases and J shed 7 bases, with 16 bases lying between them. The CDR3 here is CATSALTASGTQYF. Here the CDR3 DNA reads TGTGCCACCAGTGCCCTGACTGCCTCGGGGACCCAGTACTTC.

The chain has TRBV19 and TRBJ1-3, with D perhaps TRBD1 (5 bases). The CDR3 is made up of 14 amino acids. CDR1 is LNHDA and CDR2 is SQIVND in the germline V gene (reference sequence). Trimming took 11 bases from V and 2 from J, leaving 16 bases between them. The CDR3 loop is CASLGGVAGNTIYF. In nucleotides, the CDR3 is TGTGCCTCCCTTGGGGGGGTGGCTGGAAACACCATATATTTT.

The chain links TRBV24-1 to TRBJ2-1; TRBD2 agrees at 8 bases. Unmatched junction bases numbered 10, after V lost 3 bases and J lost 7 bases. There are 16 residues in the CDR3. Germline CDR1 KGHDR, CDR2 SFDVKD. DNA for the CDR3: TGTGCCACCAGTGATCCCCGGGGGGGCGGATGGAATGAGCAGTTCTTC. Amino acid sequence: CATSDPRGGGWNEQFF.

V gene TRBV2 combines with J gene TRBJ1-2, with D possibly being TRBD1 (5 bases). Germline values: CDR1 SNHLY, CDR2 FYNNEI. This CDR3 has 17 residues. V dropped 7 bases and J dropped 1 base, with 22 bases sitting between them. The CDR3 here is CASTLGGWNSINYGYTF. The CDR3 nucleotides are TGTGCCAGCACCCTCGGGGGATGGAACTCCATTAACTATGGCTACACCTTC.

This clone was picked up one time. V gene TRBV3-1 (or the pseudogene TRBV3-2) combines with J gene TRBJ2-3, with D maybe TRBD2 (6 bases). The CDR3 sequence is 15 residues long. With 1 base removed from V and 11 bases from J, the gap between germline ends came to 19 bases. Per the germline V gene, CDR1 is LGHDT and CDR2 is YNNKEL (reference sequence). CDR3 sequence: CASSQVRTEGTWQYF. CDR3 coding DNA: TGTGCCAGCAGCCAAGTTCGAACCGAGGGGACTTGGCAGTATTTT.

The CDR3 nucleotides read TGTGCCAGCAGTTCCGGACAGAGACCTTACGAGCAGTACTTC. It is translated as CASSSGQRPYEQYF. V and J are TRBV28 and TRBJ2-7; maybe TRBD1 (6 bases). The CDR3 covers 14 residues. Per the germline V gene, CDR1 is MDHEN and CDR2 is SYDVKM. Trimming took 4 bases from V and 4 from J, leaving 14 bases between them.

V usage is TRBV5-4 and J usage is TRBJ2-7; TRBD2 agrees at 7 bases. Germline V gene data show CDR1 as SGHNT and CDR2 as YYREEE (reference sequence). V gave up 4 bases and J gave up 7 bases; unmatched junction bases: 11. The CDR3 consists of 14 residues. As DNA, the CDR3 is TGTGCCAGCAGCCCATGGGAGGGCTCTAAAGAGCAGTACTTC. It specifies CASSPWEGSKEQYF.

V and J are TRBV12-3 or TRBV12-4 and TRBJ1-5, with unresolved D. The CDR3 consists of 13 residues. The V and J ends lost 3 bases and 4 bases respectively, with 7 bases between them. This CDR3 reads CASSFGWNQPQHF. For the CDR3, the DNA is TGTGCCAGCAGTTTTGGCTGGAATCAGCCCCAGCATTTT.

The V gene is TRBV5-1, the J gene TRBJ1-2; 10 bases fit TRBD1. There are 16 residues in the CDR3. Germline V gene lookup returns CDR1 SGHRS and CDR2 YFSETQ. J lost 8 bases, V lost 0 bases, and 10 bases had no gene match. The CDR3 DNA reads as TGCGCCAGCAGCTTGGCCGAGACAGGGGGCGCTGAGGGCTACACCTTC. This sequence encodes CASSLAETGGAEGYTF.

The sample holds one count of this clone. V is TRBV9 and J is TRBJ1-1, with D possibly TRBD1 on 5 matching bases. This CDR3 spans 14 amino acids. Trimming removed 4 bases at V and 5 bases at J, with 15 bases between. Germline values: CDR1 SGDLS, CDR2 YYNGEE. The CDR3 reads CASSSWGGRTEAFF. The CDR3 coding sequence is TGTGCCAGCAGCTCTTGGGGGGGTAGGACTGAAGCTTTCTTT.

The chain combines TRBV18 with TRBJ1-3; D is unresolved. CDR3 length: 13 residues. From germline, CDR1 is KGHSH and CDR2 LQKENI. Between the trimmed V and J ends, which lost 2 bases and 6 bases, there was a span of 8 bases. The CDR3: CASSPGQANTIYF. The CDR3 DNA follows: TGTGCCAGCTCACCAGGGCAGGCAAACACCATATATTTT.

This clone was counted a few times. CDR3 bases: TGCGCCAGCAGCCCCCCGACAGGGGGCAGAGATACGCAGTATTTT. Residues: CASSPPTGGRDTQYF. The genes are TRBV4-1 and TRBJ2-3; 10 nucleotides match TRBD1. V lost 4 bases, J lost 5 bases, and 6 bases stayed unmatched. This CDR3 has 15 residues. Per the germline V gene, CDR1 is MGHRA and CDR2 is YSYEKL.

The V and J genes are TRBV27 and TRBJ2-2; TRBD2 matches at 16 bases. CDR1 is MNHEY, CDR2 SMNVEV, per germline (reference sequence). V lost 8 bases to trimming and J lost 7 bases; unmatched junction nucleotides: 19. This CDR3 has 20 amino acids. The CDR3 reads CASSNTGPGTSGRVYGELFF. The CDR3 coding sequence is TGTGCCAGCTCTAACACGGGTCCCGGGACTAGCGGGAGGGTGTACGGGGAGCTGTTTTTT.

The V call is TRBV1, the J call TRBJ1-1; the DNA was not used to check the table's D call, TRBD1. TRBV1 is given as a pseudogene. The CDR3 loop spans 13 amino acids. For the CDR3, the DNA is TGCACCAGTAGACAGGGAGTCAACACTGAAGCTTTCTTT. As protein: CTSRQGVNTEAFF.

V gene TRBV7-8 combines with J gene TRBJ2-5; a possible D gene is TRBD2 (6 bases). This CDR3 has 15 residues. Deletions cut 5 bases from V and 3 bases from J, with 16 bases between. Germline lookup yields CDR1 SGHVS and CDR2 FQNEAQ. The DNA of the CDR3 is TGTGCCAGCAGCCGTCGCGGAGGGGAAAAAGAGACCCAGTACTTC. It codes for CASSRRGGEKETQYF. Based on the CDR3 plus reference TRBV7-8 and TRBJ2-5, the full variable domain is GAGVSQSPRYKVAKRGQDVALRCDPISGHVSLFWYQQALGQGPEFLTYFQNEAQLDKSGLPSDRFFAERPEGSVSTLKIQRTQQEDSAVYLCASSRRGGEKETQYFGPGTRLLVL.